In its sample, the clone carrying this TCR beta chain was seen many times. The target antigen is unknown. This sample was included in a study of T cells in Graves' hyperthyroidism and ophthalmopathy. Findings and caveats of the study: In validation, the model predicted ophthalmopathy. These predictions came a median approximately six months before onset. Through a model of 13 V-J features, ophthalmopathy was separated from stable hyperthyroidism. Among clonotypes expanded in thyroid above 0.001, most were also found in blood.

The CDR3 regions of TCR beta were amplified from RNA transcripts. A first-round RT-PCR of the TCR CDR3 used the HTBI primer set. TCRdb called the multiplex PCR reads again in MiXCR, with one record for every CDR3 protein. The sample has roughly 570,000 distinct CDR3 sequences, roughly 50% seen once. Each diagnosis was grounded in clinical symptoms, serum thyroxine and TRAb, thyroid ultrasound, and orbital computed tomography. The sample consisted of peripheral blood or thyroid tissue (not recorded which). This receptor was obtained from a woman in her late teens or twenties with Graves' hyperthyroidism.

Written as DNA, the CDR3 is TGTGCCAGCAGCTATACCGGGACAGGTCATGGCTACACCTTC. Residues: CASSYTGTGHGYTF. This chain uses TRBV11-3 with TRBJ1-2; TRBD1 matches 8 bases. Germline V gives CDR1 SGHNT, CDR2 YENEEA. The CDR3 contains 14 residues. The J segment lost 6 bases and the V segment lost 4 bases, leaving 7 bases of the junction unmatched.